This T cell receptor beta chain originates from a study of T cell responses to AZD1222 COVID-19 vaccine. Measured with immunoSEQ multiplex PCR; TCRdb has only the in-frame clones, and not every one. This sample has some 120,000 clones; around 88% occur once, and the top ten carry less than 6%. CDR3 length: 14 residues. Trimming removed 4 bases at V and 0 bases at J, with 10 bases between. Germline V gives CDR1 SGHRS, CDR2 YFSETQ. This receptor was identified in an adult in good health. This material consisted of peripheral blood, taken on day 0 of AZD1222 vaccination. This rearrangement joins TRBV5-1 to TRBJ2-5; maybe TRBD1 (5 bases). The CDR3 region is CASSTSGNQETQYF. The CDR3 DNA reads as TGCGCCAGCAGCACCTCAGGGAACCAAGAGACCCAGTACTTC. The whole variable domain, remainder taken from reference TRBV5-1 and TRBJ2-5, is KAGVTQTPRYLIKTRGQQVTLSCSPISGHRSVSWYQQTPGQGLQFLFEYFSETQRNKGNFPGRFSGRQFSNSRSEMNVSTLELGDSALYLCASSTSGNQETQYFGPGTRLLVL.